The sample holds many counts of the clone carrying this T cell receptor beta chain. The entry originates in a study of patients and donors after allogeneic stem cell transplantation. TCRdb reprocessed the RT-PCR reads via MiXCR and lists one record per CDR3 protein. The sample carries about a million distinct CDR3 sequences, approximately 18% recorded once. V trimming: 3 bases; J trimming: 4 bases; junction bases outside the gene matches: 8. The CDR3 extends over 16 amino acids. The chain has TRBV12-3 or TRBV12-4 and TRBJ2-1; 8 bases agree with TRBD2. The sequencing sample was made of blood, either unsorted or a sorted T cell fraction (not recorded which). The sequence was obtained from a human donor who was either an allogeneic HSCT recipient or a stem cell or donor lymphocyte infusion donor (not recorded which). It is not recorded whose cells these are; they may come from a transplant donor. CDR3 loop: CASSLKTSGLYNEQFF. CDR3 DNA: TGTGCCAGCAGTTTGAAAACTAGCGGACTATACAATGAGCAGTTCTTC.